A single sample gave rise to the 21 T cell receptor beta chains below, sequenced in a study of OX40 agonist ivuxolimab in advanced cancers. TCRdb keeps only in-frame clones here, not all; method: immunoSEQ multiplex PCR. The table shows 45,000 to 65,000 clones, with about nine tenths occurring only once. Sequenced material: CD4+ or CD8+ T cells sorted from blood, taken in a trial of the OX40 agonist ivuxolimab. These receptors were obtained from an adult with an advanced solid tumor such as melanoma, head and neck, liver or kidney cancer.

The CDR3 region has the DNA TGCGCCAGCAGCAGGGTAGGGGACCTGGAGACCCAGTACTTC. Its protein product is CASSRVGDLETQYF. V gene TRBV5-1 combines with J gene TRBJ2-5, with D perhaps assigned TRBD1 or TRBD2 (5 bases each). Deletions cut 4 bases from V and 5 bases from J, with 15 bases between. This CDR3 comprises 14 residues. Germline CDR1 reads SGHRS; CDR2 reads YFSETQ.

The chain combines TRBV5-4 with TRBJ2-3, with D possibly matching TRBD2 (5 bases). With 4 bases removed from V and 0 bases from J, the gap between germline ends came to 15 bases. CDR1 is SGHNT, CDR2 YYREEE, per germline (reference sequence). The CDR3 is made up of 16 amino acids. The CDR3 DNA reads TGTGCCAGCAGCCGCGGACTGGAACCTAGCACAGATACGCAGTATTTT. Translating it yields CASSRGLEPSTDTQYF.

The chain is built from TRBV19 and TRBJ2-1; D might be TRBD2 (5 bases). Looked up from germline, CDR1 is LNHDA and CDR2 is SQIVND (reference sequence). The CDR3 contains 15 residues. With 6 bases removed from V and 6 bases from J, the gap between germline ends came to 18 bases. For the CDR3, the DNA is TGTGCCAGTAGCAATACTCCCGGACTTACCAATGAGCAGTTCTTC. Translating it yields CASSNTPGLTNEQFF.

This chain uses TRBV30 with TRBJ2-2; tentative D call: TRBD2 (5 bases). The V gene lost 4 bases and the J gene lost 0 bases, with 9 bases spanning the gap. This CDR3 spans 14 amino acids. CDR1 is GTSNPN and CDR2 is SVGIG in the germline V gene (reference sequence). The CDR3: CAWKADANTGELFF. The CDR3 region has the DNA TGTGCCTGGAAAGCGGACGCGAACACCGGGGAGCTGTTTTTT.

CDR3 sequence reads: CASSVQGGQGQPQHF. In DNA form, the CDR3 reads TGTGCCAGCAGCGTCCAGGGGGGGCAAGGGCAGCCCCAGCATTTT. The genes are TRBV7-8 and TRBJ1-5, with TRBD1 matching 7 bases. Germline CDR1 SGHVS, CDR2 FQNEAQ. CDR3 length: 15 residues. V was pared by 5 bases and J by 7 bases, with 11 bases of the junction left unmatched.

The V gene is TRBV4-2, the J gene TRBJ2-1; D possibly matches TRBD1 or TRBD2 (5 bases each). The V gene's germline CDR1 is LGHNA and CDR2 YNFKEQ. V lost 0 bases and J 6 bases, leaving 18 bases between the germline ends. This CDR3 has 17 amino acids. The CDR3 DNA follows: TGTGCCAGCAGCCAAGATTCCGGGGACCTACGGGGCAATGAGCAGTTCTTC. It translates to CASSQDSGDLRGNEQFF.

The chain carries TRBV29-1 and TRBJ2-1; D remains ambiguous. With 4 bases removed from V and 9 bases from J, the gap between germline ends came to 10 bases. This CDR3 has 11 residues. The germline V gene encodes CDR1 SQVTM and CDR2 ANQGSEA. The CDR3 bases are TGCAGCGTTGTGGGCTACGGTGAGCAGTTCTTC. This gives the protein CSVVGYGEQFF.

V is TRBV6-5 and J is TRBJ2-7, with D unclear. Germline values: CDR1 MNHEY, CDR2 SVGAGI. The CDR3 runs 13 residues. V was pared by 5 bases and J by 3 bases, with 11 bases between. CDR3 nucleotides: TGTGCCAGCAGTGAGAGTAGACTCTACGAGCAGTACTTC. As protein: CASSESRLYEQYF.

The V call is TRBV11-1, the J call TRBJ1-2; the D is unclear. In germline, CDR1 is SGHAT, CDR2 FQDESV (reference sequence). Trimming pared 5 bases from V and 0 bases from J, leaving 13 bases between. This CDR3 contains 15 residues. The CDR3 here is CASSVGPTPNYGYTF. DNA of the CDR3: TGTGCCAGCAGCGTAGGTCCGACGCCTAACTATGGCTACACCTTC.

The V gene is TRBV27, the J gene TRBJ2-7, with a weak D call TRBD1 (5 bases). This CDR3 spans 14 amino acids. V was pared by 8 bases and J by 2 bases, with 16 bases between. CDR1 MNHEY and CDR2 SMNVEV come from the germline V gene (reference sequence). The CDR3, as DNA: TGTGCCAGCGGAAACTCCAGGGTACCCTACGAGCAGTACTTC. This codes for CASGNSRVPYEQYF.

This rearrangement joins TRBV30 to TRBJ1-5; weak D call: TRBD1 (5 bases). Looked up from germline, CDR1 is GTSNPN and CDR2 is SVGIG (reference sequence). This CDR3 is built from 14 residues. V shed 3 bases and J shed 2 bases, with 11 bases lying between them. CDR3 DNA sequence: TGTGCCTGGAGCGCCGGACACGGCAATCAGCCCCAGCATTTT. Its translation is CAWSAGHGNQPQHF.

V is TRBV14 and J is TRBJ1-2, with a tentative D call TRBD1 (6 bases). Trimming left V 1 base short and J 6 bases short, with 18 bases between. Germline V gene sequence: CDR1 SGHDN, CDR2 FVKESK. The CDR3 spans 16 residues. The CDR3 is CASSQGGTTLGNGYTF. CDR3 bases: TGTGCCAGCAGCCAAGGAGGGACAACTCTAGGGAATGGCTACACCTTC.

The V call is TRBV28, the J call TRBJ2-7; TRBD2 is a possible D gene (7 bases). The V end was cut by 6 bases, the J end by 3 bases, with 21 bases between. Germline lookup yields CDR1 MDHEN and CDR2 SYDVKM. This CDR3 is built from 16 residues. CDR3 in DNA: TGTGCCAGCAGACGGAACAGGGAGGTAGCGGGCTACGAGCAGTACTTC. The encoded protein is CASRRNREVAGYEQYF.

The gene calls are TRBV6-6 and TRBJ2-7; D unclear. Germline CDR1 MNHNY, CDR2 SVGAGI (reference sequence). V gave up 5 bases and J gave up 4 bases, with 6 bases separating them. The CDR3 has 11 residues. The CDR3 DNA sequence: TGTGCCAGCAGTCATCATTACGAGCAGTACTTC. Protein sequence: CASSHHYEQYF.

The chain has TRBV5-6 and TRBJ2-4; possibly TRBD1 or TRBD2 for D (6 bases each). V was shortened by 5 bases and J by 6 bases, with 18 bases between the two germline ends. The CDR3 consists of 15 residues. Germline V gene lookup returns CDR1 SGHDT and CDR2 YYEEEE. CDR3 in DNA: TGTGCCAGCAGTTCCCTCGGGGGCGCGTTAAACATTCAGTACTTC. As protein: CASSSLGGALNIQYF. Using reference TRBV5-6 and TRBJ2-4 for the parts outside the CDR3, the full variable domain is DAGVTQSPTHLIKTRGQQVTLRCSPKSGHDTVSWYQQALGQGPQFIFQYYEEEERQRGNFPDRFSGHQFPNYSSELNVNALLLGDSALYLCASSSLGGALNIQYFGAGTRLSVL.

This chain joins TRBV5-4 and TRBJ2-5; no clear D. The CDR3 has 14 residues. Deletions cut 5 bases from V and 1 base from J, with 12 bases between. Germline assignment: CDR1 SGHNT and CDR2 YYREEE (reference sequence). CDR3 loop: CASSPSALQETQYF. DNA for the CDR3: TGTGCCAGCAGTCCGTCTGCGCTCCAAGAGACCCAGTACTTC.

The V call is TRBV4-1, the J call TRBJ2-7; TRBD2 is a possible D gene (7 bases). V shed 4 bases and J shed 0 bases, with 10 bases lying between them. CDR1 and CDR2 (germline): MGHRA, YSYEKL. This CDR3 is 14 amino acids long. The CDR3 sequence: CASSRGGSSYEQYF. CDR3 bases: TGCGCCAGCAGCCGCGGGGGCAGCTCCTACGAGCAGTACTTC.

CDR3 amino acids: CATSPRQGAYYEQYF. CDR3 sequence (DNA): TGTGCCACCAGCCCGAGACAGGGGGCCTACTACGAGCAGTACTTC. The V gene is TRBV21-1, the J gene TRBJ2-7; the table assigns TRBD1, which was not confirmed against the DNA. TRBV21-1 is termed a pseudogene. The CDR3 extends over 15 amino acids.

J is TRBJ1-1 and V is TRBV5-1; D remains ambiguous. Deletions cut 0 bases from V and 0 bases from J, with 3 bases between. The CDR3 contains 13 residues. Per germline, CDR1 SGHRS and CDR2 YFSETQ. DNA for the CDR3: TGCGCCAGCAGCTTGGTAGTGAACACTGAAGCTTTCTTT. Amino acids: CASSLVVNTEAFF. The full variable domain, completed using reference TRBV5-1 and TRBJ1-1, is KAGVTQTPRYLIKTRGQQVTLSCSPISGHRSVSWYQQTPGQGLQFLFEYFSETQRNKGNFPGRFSGRQFSNSRSEMNVSTLELGDSALYLCASSLVVNTEAFFGQGTRLTVV.

The genes are TRBV5-8 and TRBJ1-5; D remains unclear. V lost 2 bases to trimming and J lost 4 bases, with 7 bases between them. From germline, CDR1 is SGHTS and CDR2 YDEGEE. The CDR3 consists of 13 residues. CDR3 loop: CASSFQENQPQHF. CDR3 DNA sequence: TGTGCCAGCAGCTTCCAAGAAAATCAGCCCCAGCATTTT.

V usage is TRBV7-8 and J usage is TRBJ1-1, with 7 bases lining up with TRBD1. CDR1 SGHVS and CDR2 FQNEAQ come from the germline V gene. Germline trimming cut 5 bases from V and 1 base from J; bases unmatched to any gene: 10. This CDR3 region has 16 residues. CDR3 residues: CASSILDREWNTEAFF. CDR3 sequence (DNA): TGTGCCAGCAGCATCCTAGACAGGGAGTGGAACACTGAAGCTTTCTTT. Drawing the rest from reference TRBV7-8 and TRBJ1-1, the complete variable domain is GAGVSQSPRYKVAKRGQDVALRCDPISGHVSLFWYQQALGQGPEFLTYFQNEAQLDKSGLPSDRFFAERPEGSVSTLKIQRTQQEDSAVYLCASSILDREWNTEAFFGQGTRLTVV.